The 19 T cell receptor beta chains listed next were all sequenced from one sample in a study of T-cell reconstitution after alpha-beta-depleted transplantation in children. Unique molecular identifiers were used in preparing the TCRbeta library. TCRdb redid the calling of the PCR reads with MiXCR, one entry per CDR3 protein. The sample yields some 550,000 distinct CDR3 sequences, more than 20% seen once. The sequencing here drew on PBMCs, mostly from graft donor cells, taken 360 days after TCRalphabeta/CD19-depleted stem cell transplant. These TCRs come from a boy in the first two years of life who had a stem cell transplant for acute myeloid leukemia, so the T cells may come from the graft donor.

This chain links TRBV12-3 or TRBV12-4 with TRBJ2-3; 8 nucleotides line up with TRBD2. Trimming removed 6 bases from V and 3 bases from J; junction bases left unmatched: 8. This CDR3 comprises 15 residues. The CDR3 is CASSRGGRLTDTQYF. DNA for the CDR3: TGTGCCAGCAGCCGGGGGGGCCGGTTAACAGATACGCAGTATTTT.

V usage is TRBV4-2 and J usage is TRBJ1-4; no firm D call. The V gene's germline CDR1 is LGHNA and CDR2 YNFKEQ. The CDR3 extends over 15 amino acids. The V and J ends lost 0 bases and 3 bases respectively, with 8 bases between them. The CDR3 protein is CASSQEPIPNEKLFF. CDR3 nucleotides: TGTGCCAGCAGCCAAGAGCCGATACCTAATGAAAAACTGTTTTTT.

Many counts were recorded for this clonotype. The genes are TRBV12-3 or TRBV12-4 and TRBJ2-3; the D gene is possibly TRBD1 (6 bases). The V and J ends lost 5 bases and 10 bases respectively, with 16 bases between them. CDR3 length: 13 residues. This chain's CDR3 is CASSPSGEEAQYF. The CDR3 coding sequence is TGTGCCAGCAGTCCCTCAGGGGAAGAGGCGCAGTATTTT.

The rearrangement uses TRBV29-1 and TRBJ2-3; TRBD2 aligns across 7 bases. This CDR3 region has 10 residues. The V gene's germline CDR1 is SQVTM and CDR2 ANQGSEA. The J segment lost 8 bases and the V segment lost 5 bases, leaving 1 base of the junction unmatched. CDR3 DNA sequence: TGCAGCGTTTGGGGGGGTACGCAGTATTTT. Protein: CSVWGGTQYF.

The gene calls are TRBV6-5 and TRBJ2-3; D might be TRBD2 (5 bases). This CDR3 contains 13 residues. The germline gives CDR1 MNHEY, CDR2 SVGAGI. Trimming removed 2 bases from V and 4 bases from J, with 7 bases in between. As DNA, the CDR3 is TGTGCCAGCAGTTACGCCGGGGCAGATACGCAGTATTTT. It yields the protein CASSYAGADTQYF.

This chain links TRBV20-1 with TRBJ2-7; D not resolved. The CDR3 runs 13 residues. Germline-derived CDR1 and CDR2 are DFQATT and SNEGSKA (reference sequence). V was pared by 1 base and J by 0 bases, with 7 bases between. As DNA, the CDR3 is TGCAGTGCTAGAGCAGTCGTCTCCTACGAGCAGTACGTC. Translated: CSARAVVSYEQYV.

There are a few counts of this clonotype. The chain uses TRBV29-1 and TRBJ2-2; no clear D gene. Looked up from germline, CDR1 is SQVTM and CDR2 is ANQGSEA. The CDR3 is made up of 14 amino acids. The V end was cut by 1 base, the J end by 1 base, with 7 bases between. The CDR3 loop reads CSVEGGLNTGELFF. The CDR3 region has the DNA TGCAGCGTTGAAGGGGGTCTGAACACCGGGGAGCTGTTTTTT.

As for this clonotype: A read error may explain this, as a much larger clone is one base away. The chain carries TRBV19 and TRBJ2-1; 8 bases line up with TRBD2. The CDR3 has 14 residues. V trimming: 3 bases; J trimming: 10 bases; junction bases outside the gene matches: 8. Germline-derived CDR1 and CDR2 are LNHDA and SQIVND (reference sequence). CDR3 residues: CASSIIAGWGEQFF. The CDR3 DNA reads as TGTGCCAGTAGTATCATAGCGGGGTGGGGAGAGCAGTTCTTC.

This clonotype was found a few times. The chain recombines TRBV7-2 with TRBJ1-2, with 10 bases identical to TRBD1. CDR1 is SGHTA and CDR2 is FQGNSA in the germline V gene. Trimming took 3 bases from V and 2 from J; bases not matched to a gene: 6. The CDR3 has 16 amino acids. Written as DNA, the CDR3 is TGTGCCAGCAGCTTGGTCTCGGGACAGGGGAACTATGGCTACACCTTC. Encoded protein: CASSLVSGQGNYGYTF.

This clonotype was recorded at least ten times. The rearrangement links TRBV5-1 to TRBJ1-6, with D unresolved. Germline values: CDR1 SGHRS, CDR2 YFSETQ. V was pared by 0 bases and J by 4 bases, with 8 bases between. This CDR3 contains 15 residues. CDR3: CASSLVADYNSPLHF. In DNA, the CDR3 is TGCGCCAGCAGCTTGGTTGCAGATTATAATTCACCCCTCCACTTT.

The chain has TRBV6-2 or TRBV6-3 and TRBJ2-7, with 7 nucleotides matching TRBD1. The germline gives CDR1 MNHEY, CDR2 SVGEGT. The trim removed 11 bases at V and 0 bases at J, leaving 13 bases unmatched. The CDR3 has 15 amino acids. Here the CDR3 DNA reads TGTGCCGCCAAGCGATCGGGACAGAGCTCCTACGAGCAGTACTTC. Translation: CAAKRSGQSSYEQYF.

This clonotype was picked up a small number of times. The gene calls are TRBV11-2 and TRBJ2-5; TRBD2 matches 7 bases. The CDR3 extends over 15 amino acids. Per germline, CDR1 SGHAT and CDR2 FQNNGV. The V segment lost 3 bases and the J segment 3 bases; nucleotides outside the gene matches: 7. The CDR3 sequence is CASSLEWDYKETQYF. The DNA of the CDR3 is TGTGCCAGCAGCTTGGAATGGGACTACAAAGAGACCCAGTACTTC. Variable domain in full (rest from reference TRBV11-2 and TRBJ2-5): EAGVAQSPRYKIIEKRQSVAFWCNPISGHATLYWYQQILGQGPKLLIQFQNNGVVDDSQLPKDRFSAERLKGVDSTLKIQPAKLEDSAVYLCASSLEWDYKETQYFGPGTRLLVL.

This clonotype was seen more than once but under ten times. V and J are TRBV15 and TRBJ2-6; 7 nucleotides match TRBD2. The junction had 18 bases not matched to a gene; V was cut back by 1 base and J by 0 bases. The CDR3 runs 22 residues. Looked up from germline, CDR1 is LNHNV and CDR2 is YYDKDF (reference sequence). The CDR3: CATSRAQLGWGGMISGANVLTF. DNA for the CDR3: TGTGCCACCAGCAGAGCTCAACTAGGCTGGGGGGGGATGATCTCTGGGGCCAACGTCCTGACTTTC.

This clonotype was found many times. The V call is TRBV20-1, the J call TRBJ2-7; D is unresolved. This CDR3 has 11 residues. CDR1 and CDR2 (germline): DFQATT, SNEGSKA (reference sequence). Trimming took 1 base from V and 0 from J, leaving 1 base between them. The CDR3 loop is CSARGSYEQYV. The CDR3 nucleotides read TGCAGTGCTAGAGGCTCCTACGAGCAGTACGTC.

V is TRBV20-1 and J is TRBJ1-1; 12 bases match TRBD1. Germline V gene data show CDR1 as DFQATT and CDR2 as SNEGSKA (reference sequence). The trim removed 6 bases at V and 6 bases at J, leaving 11 bases unmatched. CDR3 length: 15 amino acids. CDR3 residues: CSAGTGGGSVPEAFF. CDR3 DNA: TGCAGTGCAGGGACAGGGGGCGGAAGCGTACCTGAAGCTTTCTTT.

This clonotype has more than one count but fewer than ten. The gene calls are TRBV20-1 and TRBJ1-1, with TRBD1 as a possible D gene (5 bases). Per germline, CDR1 DFQATT and CDR2 SNEGSKA (reference sequence). Trimming removed 0 bases from V and 4 bases from J, with 24 bases in between. CDR3 length equals 18 residues. The CDR3 DNA is TGCAGTGCTAGAGATCGGGTCGGGGCAGGACATGGGGGCACTGAAGCTTTCTTT. It translates to CSARDRVGAGHGGTEAFF.

This clonotype has a handful of counts. The chain recombines TRBV4-1 with TRBJ1-2; D is unresolved. Trimming cost V 0 bases and J 2 bases, with 7 bases left between them. Germline V gene lookup returns CDR1 MGHRA and CDR2 YSYEKL. The CDR3 runs 14 residues. CDR3 sequence: CASSQEQTNYGYTF. CDR3 nucleotides: TGCGCCAGCAGCCAAGAACAGACGAACTATGGCTACACCTTC.

This clonotype was observed a few times. The V and J genes are TRBV7-6 and TRBJ2-1; D might be TRBD1 (6 bases). There are 16 residues in the CDR3. CDR1 is SGHVS and CDR2 is FNYEAQ in the germline V gene. V lost 0 bases and J 3 bases, leaving 12 bases between the germline ends. The CDR3 region is CASSLAGQGIYNEQFF. Written as DNA, the CDR3 is TGTGCCAGCAGCTTAGCTGGGCAGGGGATCTACAATGAGCAGTTCTTC.

The genes are TRBV13 and TRBJ2-1, with 8 bases identical to TRBD2. CDR1 PRHDT and CDR2 FYEKMQ come from the germline V gene (reference sequence). V was pared by 1 base and J by 0 bases, with 11 bases of the junction left unmatched. This CDR3 has 19 residues. This CDR3 reads CASSLAGSGALSSYNEQFF. CDR3 DNA: TGTGCCAGCAGCTTAGCGGGTAGCGGGGCGCTGAGCTCCTACAATGAGCAGTTCTTC.